A single sample gave rise to the 15 T cell receptor beta chains below, sequenced in a study of T-cell memory formation after mild COVID-19. Via MiXCR, TCRdb re-called the 5' RACE reads, giving one row per CDR3 protein. The profile shows almost 250,000 distinct CDR3 sequences, 15% of them singletons. The sequencing input was PBMCs or a T cell subset sorted from them (not recorded which). These receptors originate from an adult woman who had mild COVID-19 (a few samples of this study predate the infection). Cell type and time point are not known.

The chain recombines TRBV3-1 with TRBJ2-3; D is perhaps TRBD1 or TRBD2 (5 bases each). This CDR3 comprises 17 residues. The V gene's germline CDR1 is LGHDT and CDR2 YNNKEL (reference sequence). V lost 6 bases and J 0 bases, leaving 19 bases between the germline ends. In DNA, the CDR3 is TGTGCCAGCAGACGAGTCGGAGAGGGGACGAGCACAGATACGCAGTATTTT. Protein sequence: CASRRVGEGTSTDTQYF.

V usage is TRBV7-9 and J usage is TRBJ2-2, with 13 bases lining up with TRBD2. The CDR3 covers 16 residues. V lost 5 bases, J lost 7 bases, and 7 bases stayed unmatched. Germline V CDR1 and CDR2: SEHNR, FQNEAQ (reference sequence). CDR3 region: CASSVRLAGGNGELFF. Here the CDR3 DNA reads TGTGCCAGCAGCGTTAGACTAGCGGGAGGAAACGGGGAGCTGTTTTTT.

This clonotype was picked up many times. The V gene is TRBV4-1, the J gene TRBJ2-7, with D possibly TRBD1 on 5 matching bases. The CDR3 spans 15 residues. Germline loops: CDR1 MGHRA, CDR2 YSYEKL. Trimming cost V 2 bases and J 5 bases, with 16 bases left between them. The CDR3 here is CASSQRPGLSNEQYF. CDR3 sequence (DNA): TGCGCCAGCAGCCAAAGGCCAGGGCTCTCAAACGAGCAGTACTTC.

This clonotype was seen a handful of times. The rearrangement uses TRBV20-1 and TRBJ1-6, with 12 nucleotides matching TRBD1. The CDR3 contains 15 residues. Germline V gene lookup returns CDR1 DFQATT and CDR2 SNEGSKA (reference sequence). Trimming took 6 bases from V and 3 from J; bases not matched to a gene: 3. In DNA, the CDR3 is TGCAGTGCCGGGACAGGGGGCTTCTATAATTCACCCCTCCACTTT. Protein: CSAGTGGFYNSPLHF.

V usage is TRBV4-1 and J usage is TRBJ2-5; D gene unclear. V was clipped by 4 bases and J by 2 bases, with 11 bases between them. Germline CDR1 reads MGHRA; CDR2 reads YSYEKL. This CDR3 spans 14 amino acids. In nucleotides, the CDR3 is TGCGCCAGCAGCCGGCTCTCGATTCAAGAGACCCAGTACTTC. It encodes CASSRLSIQETQYF.

This clonotype was observed many times. This chain links TRBV7-3 with TRBJ2-3, with 11 bases identical to TRBD2. This CDR3 has 15 amino acids. Germline V gives CDR1 SGHTA, CDR2 FQGTGA. The ends lost 4 bases at V and 2 bases at J; junction bases unmatched: 2. CDR3 nucleotide sequence: TGTGCCAGCAGCTGGGGACTAGCGGACACAGATACGCAGTATTTT. It yields the protein CASSWGLADTDTQYF.

This clonotype came up a few times. V gene TRBV5-1 combines with J gene TRBJ2-3, with 11 bases that match TRBD2. The CDR3 is made up of 20 amino acids. Trimming removed 2 bases from V and 1 base from J; junction bases left unmatched: 15. Germline V CDR1 and CDR2: SGHRS, YFSETQ. CDR3 region: CASSLYNTSGGEYGTDTQYF. CDR3 coding DNA: TGCGCCAGCAGCTTATACAATACTAGCGGGGGAGAGTATGGCACAGATACGCAGTATTTT.

The chain carries TRBV9 and TRBJ2-5; TRBD1 is a possible D gene (5 bases). Germline V gene data show CDR1 as SGDLS and CDR2 as YYNGEE. The CDR3 extends over 16 amino acids. V was pared by 0 bases and J by 2 bases, with 14 bases between. This CDR3 reads CASSVGSHAGQETQYF. CDR3 nucleotides: TGTGCCAGCAGCGTAGGATCCCATGCAGGGCAAGAGACCCAGTACTTC.

The chain has TRBV6-1 and TRBJ1-2, with TRBD1 as a possible D gene (6 bases). Germline V CDR1 and CDR2: MNHNS, SASEGT. V lost 4 bases to trimming and J lost 4 bases, with 13 bases between them. This CDR3 has 14 residues. The CDR3 DNA reads as TGTGCCAGCAGTGGCGCCGACAGGCTCTATGGCTACACCTTC. Its protein is CASSGADRLYGYTF.

This clonotype was counted many times. The chain combines TRBV6-5 with TRBJ1-2; TRBD1 is a possible D gene (5 bases). Per germline, CDR1 MNHEY and CDR2 SVGAGI. CDR3 length: 13 residues. The V gene lost 5 bases and the J gene lost 4 bases, with 11 bases spanning the gap. The CDR3 sequence is CASSKRDGYGYTF. CDR3 in DNA: TGTGCCAGCAGTAAACGGGACGGCTATGGCTACACCTTC.

This clonotype was detected a few times. The rearrangement links TRBV3-1 to TRBJ2-2; D might be TRBD1 (5 bases). The germline V and J ends were trimmed by 6 bases and 6 bases, with 11 bases remaining between them. Looked up from germline, CDR1 is LGHDT and CDR2 is YNNKEL (reference sequence). The CDR3 contains 13 residues. DNA for the CDR3: TGTGCCAGCAGAACCCAGGGTCCCGGGGAGCTGTTTTTT. It encodes CASRTQGPGELFF.

The table lists this clonotype with a few counts. V gene TRBV5-1 combines with J gene TRBJ2-5; 7 bases are a match to TRBD1. V lost 1 base to trimming and J lost 2 bases; unmatched junction nucleotides: 5. CDR3 length equals 15 residues. Germline CDR1 SGHRS, CDR2 YFSETQ. The CDR3 nucleotides are TGCGCCAGCAGCTTGACGGGACAGCAACAAGAGACCCAGTACTTC. As protein: CASSLTGQQQETQYF.

The sample holds many counts of this clonotype. This chain uses TRBV20-1 with TRBJ2-7; a possible D gene is TRBD2 (6 bases). The CDR3 is 13 residues long. Per germline, CDR1 DFQATT and CDR2 SNEGSKA (reference sequence). V shed 1 base and J shed 6 bases, with 13 bases lying between them. The CDR3, as DNA: TGCAGTGCTAGAGTTCCAGCGGGCCTCGAGCAGTACTTC. Translation: CSARVPAGLEQYF.

This clonotype came up a few times. V usage is TRBV14 and J usage is TRBJ2-1, with TRBD2 matching 7 bases. The germline CDR1 and CDR2 sequences are SGHDN and FVKESK. The V and J ends lost 6 bases and 7 bases, in that order; junction bases with no gene match: 15. This CDR3 contains 16 residues. CDR3 in amino acids: CASRKESAGVFNEQFF. CDR3 DNA: TGTGCCAGCAGGAAGGAGTCGGCGGGAGTCTTTAATGAGCAGTTCTTC.

The chain links TRBV2 to TRBJ2-1; tentative D call: TRBD2 (5 bases). Trimming pared 7 bases from V and 5 bases from J, leaving 12 bases between. The CDR3 length is 13 residues. Germline lookup yields CDR1 SNHLY and CDR2 FYNNEI. CDR3 sequence: CASMWARDNEQFF. Written as DNA, the CDR3 is TGTGCCAGCATGTGGGCGAGGGACAATGAGCAGTTCTTC.